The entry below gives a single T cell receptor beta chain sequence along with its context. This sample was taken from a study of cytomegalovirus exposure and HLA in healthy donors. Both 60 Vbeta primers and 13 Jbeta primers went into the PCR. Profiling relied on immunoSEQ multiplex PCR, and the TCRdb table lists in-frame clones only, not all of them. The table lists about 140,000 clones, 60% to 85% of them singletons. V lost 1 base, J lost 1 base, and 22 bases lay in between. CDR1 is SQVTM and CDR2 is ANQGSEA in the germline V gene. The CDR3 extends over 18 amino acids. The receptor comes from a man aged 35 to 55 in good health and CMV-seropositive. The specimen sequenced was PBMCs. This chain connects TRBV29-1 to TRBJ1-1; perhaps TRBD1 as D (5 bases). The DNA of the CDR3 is TGCAGCGTTGAAGCAGCTTCGACAGCAAGAATAGCGAACACTGAAGCTTTCTTT. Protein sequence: CSVEAASTARIANTEAFF.